This T cell receptor (beta chain) was captured in a study of blood T cell repertoires in COVID-19 (TCRdb year 2020). Regarding the study in general: The collaborator samples originated in the United States, Italy and Spain and spanned the acute and convalescent phases of COVID-19. The prospective study material was composed of cDNA or gDNA derived from T cells, B-cell-depleted T cells, or PBMCs. The dataset comprised deeply sampled blood TCRbeta repertoires from subjects exposed to, actively infected with, or recovered from COVID-19. The repertoires were released in a freely available public database meant as a resource for research on the immune response to SARS-CoV-2. Samples came from the ongoing ImmuneRACE study (first 160 participants) plus 1,254 subjects from 6 global collaborators. Nearly every sample came with metadata listing a de-identified subject ID, COVID-19 status, age in years and sex. Where HLA class I and class II types were available, the types were taken from metadata supplied by the sample provider, not from assay-based typing.

The junction shows trimming of 8 bases on V and 9 bases on J, and the gene matches do not reach 8 bases of it. Sequences MNHEY (CDR1) and SVGAGI (CDR2) are obtained from the germline V gene. The CDR3 spans 14 residues, from the cysteine through the phenylalanine. The DNA shown is the 42-base CDR3, in frame from base 1. TCRbeta CDR3 regions were amplified from genomic DNA by means of the immunoSEQ Assay, a bias-controlled multiplex PCR. On the authors' methods: The number of nucleated cells in each sample was estimated from the amplification of reference gene primers within the assay. To quantify the absolute abundance of each unique TCRbeta CDR3 rearrangement, sequence reads were collapsed and filtered. For each sample, productive Simpson clonality was calculated as the square root of Simpson's diversity index across productive rearrangements. TCRdb limited this immuneACCESS table to in-frame rearrangements with V and J called. A share of clones is missing; checked studies link under half to unresolved V genes, and the rest is unexplained. Clonal size and the V and J genes are those of that table, whereas D and trimming came from the DNA. Recorded for this sample are roughly 250,000 clones; around nine tenths of them occurred a single time. The ten most abundant clones make up around 0.84% of the sample.

Each collaborating institution followed its own protocols to collect whole blood in K2EDTA tubes. For TCRbeta analysis, collaborators shipped samples in one of three forms: frozen whole blood, isolated PBMCs, or DNA extracted from either of those sample types. Turning to this clone: Its antigen is not yet known. Base qualities were left out, and no much larger clone turns up one base away.

The research as a whole found: The quantity of clinical and demographic metadata differed by source and by participant and was supplied without curation.

Sample: peripheral blood. This clonotype originated in a man aged 25-45 years with acute or convalescent COVID-19. The receptor chain draws on TRBV6-5 and TRBJ2-7, and TRBD2 matches 15 of the central bases. The CDR3 is CASGGLAGGLGQYF. The DNA reads TGTGCCAGCGGGGGACTAGCGGGAGGTTTAGGGCAGTACTTC.